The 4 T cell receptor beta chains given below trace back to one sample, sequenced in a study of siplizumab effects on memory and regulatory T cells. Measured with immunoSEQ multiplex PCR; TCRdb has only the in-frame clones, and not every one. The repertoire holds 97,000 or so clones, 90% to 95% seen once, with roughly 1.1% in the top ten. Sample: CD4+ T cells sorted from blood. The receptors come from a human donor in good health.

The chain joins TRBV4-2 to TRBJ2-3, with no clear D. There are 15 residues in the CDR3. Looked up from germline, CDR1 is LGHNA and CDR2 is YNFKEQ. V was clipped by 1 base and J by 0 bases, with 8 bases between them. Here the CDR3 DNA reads TGTGCCAGCAGCCAAGGTACAGCTAGCACAGATACGCAGTATTTT. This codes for CASSQGTASTDTQYF.

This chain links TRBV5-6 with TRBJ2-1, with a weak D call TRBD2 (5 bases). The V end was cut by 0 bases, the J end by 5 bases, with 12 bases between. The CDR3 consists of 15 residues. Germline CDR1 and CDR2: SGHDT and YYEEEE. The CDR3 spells CASSLAGTDHNEQFF. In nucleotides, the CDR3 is TGTGCCAGCAGCTTGGCGGGAACGGACCACAATGAGCAGTTCTTC.

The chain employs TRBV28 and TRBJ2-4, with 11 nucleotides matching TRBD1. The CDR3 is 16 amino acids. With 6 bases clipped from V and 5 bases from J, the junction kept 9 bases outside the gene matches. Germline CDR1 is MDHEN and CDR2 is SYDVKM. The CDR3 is CASRDSGTGGENIQYF. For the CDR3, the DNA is TGTGCCAGCAGAGACTCCGGGACAGGGGGAGAAAACATTCAGTACTTC. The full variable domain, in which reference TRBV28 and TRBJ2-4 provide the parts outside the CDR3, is DVKVTQSSRYLVKRTGEKVFLECVQDMDHENMFWYRQDPGLGLRLIYFSYDVKMKEKGDIPEGYSVSREKKERFSLILESASTNQTSMYLCASRDSGTGGENIQYFGAGTRLSVL.

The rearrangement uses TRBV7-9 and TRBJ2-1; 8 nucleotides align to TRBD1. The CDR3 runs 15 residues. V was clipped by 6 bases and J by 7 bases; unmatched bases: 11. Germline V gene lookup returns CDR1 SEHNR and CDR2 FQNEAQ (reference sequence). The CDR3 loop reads CASRFAGGAGNEQFF. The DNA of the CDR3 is TGTGCCAGCAGATTTGCAGGGGGCGCTGGGAATGAGCAGTTCTTC.